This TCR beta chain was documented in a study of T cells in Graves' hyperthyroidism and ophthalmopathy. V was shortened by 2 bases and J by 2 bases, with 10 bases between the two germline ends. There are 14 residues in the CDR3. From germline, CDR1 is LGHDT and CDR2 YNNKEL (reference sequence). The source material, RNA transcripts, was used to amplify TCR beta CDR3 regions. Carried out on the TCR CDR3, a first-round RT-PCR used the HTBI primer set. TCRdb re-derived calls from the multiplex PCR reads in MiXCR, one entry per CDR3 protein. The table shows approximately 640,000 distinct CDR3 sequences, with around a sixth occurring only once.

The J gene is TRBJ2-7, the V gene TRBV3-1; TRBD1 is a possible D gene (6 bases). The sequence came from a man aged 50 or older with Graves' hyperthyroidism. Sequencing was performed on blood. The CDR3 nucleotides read TGTGCCAGCAGCCAATCGGACAGTACCTACGAGCAGTACTTC. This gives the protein CASSQSDSTYEQYF.